Below, one T cell receptor (beta chain) is given with its context. Its matching antigen is unknown. The data were produced by immunoSEQ multiplex PCR, yet TCRdb's version contains in-frame clones alone and is incomplete. The repertoire includes about 83,000 clones, over 80% of them detected once, and 2.4% sits in the top ten. The time point was: blood 4 weeks post-SBRT, at nephrectomy. The treatment: 15 Gy SBRT to primary tumor, nephrectomy 4 weeks later. Nephrectomy followed 15 Gy stereotactic body radiation by 4 weeks. Per the germline V gene, CDR1 is KGHSH and CDR2 is LQKENI. The CDR3 length is 14 residues. Trimming shortened V by 6 bases and J by 5 bases, and 16 bases separated the two germline ends. This sample is drawn from a study of radiation and T cells in renal cell carcinoma. Overall study results and limits: No pretreatment tumor biopsies were available for baseline clonotypes.

The sample consisted of blood, taken from a patient whose treatment included radiotherapy and nephrectomy. The receptor's source is a woman aged 55-75 years with renal cell carcinoma. The chain joins TRBV18 to TRBJ1-1; D is uncertain. CDR3 DNA sequence: TGTGCCAGCTCCCCTAACCGGACGAAGACTGAAGCTTTCTTT. Encoded protein: CASSPNRTKTEAFF.